This entry features one TCR beta chain sequence. Antigen specificity is unknown. This sample was taken from a study of CD8 T cells in ankylosing spondylitis. Study results and limitations: There was a TCR beta motif, made of several highly homologous variants, that appeared characteristic of ankylosing spondylitis blood. Within peripheral blood, clones linked to disease were CD8+ and relatively rare. Disease-associated clones were reportedly significantly overrepresented in matched ankylosing spondylitis synovial fluid. In reactive arthritis synovial fluid and blood, some motif variants had been reported before.

Preparation of TCR beta libraries was done by quantitative 5'-RACE with molecular barcodes. TCRdb analysed the 5' RACE reads with MiXCR anew, one entry per CDR3 protein. The sample records about 500,000 distinct CDR3 sequences, 12% being singletons. Germline V gene sequence: CDR1 MNHNS, CDR2 SASEGT. V lost 6 bases, J lost 3 bases, and 7 bases stayed unmatched. The CDR3 spans 15 residues. The gene calls are TRBV6-1 and TRBJ1-2, with TRBD1 identical over 10 bases. The origin of this receptor is a male donor with ankylosing spondylitis. The specimen sequenced was blood, either unsorted or a sorted T cell fraction (not recorded which). CDR3 in amino acids: CASRRQGAQYYGYTF. In DNA, the CDR3 is TGTGCCAGCAGGAGACAGGGGGCGCAATACTATGGCTACACCTTC.